This TCR beta chain was sequenced in a study of shared clonotypes between healthy human individuals. There are 15 residues in the CDR3. Germline trimming cut 1 base from V and 4 bases from J; bases unmatched to any gene: 6. Germline values: CDR1 KGHSH, CDR2 LQKENI. Authors' analysis steps: ImmunoSEQ output lacked quality scores and full-length reads, limiting matched filtering. Profiled with immunoSEQ multiplex PCR; TCRdb holds only in-frame clones, not every one. D and trimming were read from the DNA, whereas the V and J calls and clone size are those reported in that table. The sample carries some 500,000 clones, roughly 95% recorded once.

The chain combines TRBV18 with TRBJ2-7, with 8 bases lining up with TRBD2. The sequencing input was naive CD4+ T cells sorted from blood. Subset defined: CD45RA+ positively selected. This clonotype originated in a woman aged 25-40 years in good health. This CDR3 reads CASSPLGRAPYEQYF. The CDR3 nucleotides read TGTGCCAGCTCACCACTCGGGAGGGCCCCGTACGAGCAGTACTTC.